The T cell receptor (beta chain) described here comes from a study of glioma-infiltrating T cells after dendritic cell vaccination. Study overall: Samples are from glioblastoma patients in Phase I and II dendritic cell vaccine trials.

The assay was immunoSEQ multiplex PCR, and TCRdb's table has in-frame clones only and misses some. The table has about 67,000 clones, around 81% seen once; the top ten hold approximately 7.9%. Comment on this clone: Its target is not known.

None of the glioblastoma patients had an isocitrate dehydrogenase mutation. General study findings and limits: Survival was not directly related to TCR clonality in these patients. Few patients contributed both blood and tumor specimens.

In germline, CDR1 is SGHTA, CDR2 FQGNSA. This CDR3 region has 17 residues. V lost 1 base and J lost 8; bases outside the gene matches: 15. The sequencing here drew on blood, taken before dendritic cell vaccination. This chain links TRBV7-2 with TRBJ1-2; TRBD1 matches at 8 bases. This clonotype was sampled from a human donor with glioblastoma. The CDR3 nucleotides read TGTGCCAGCAGCTTAGAGAGTCCAGGGGGCGTAAGAGGAGGCTACACCTTC. It codes for CASSLESPGGVRGGYTF.